Listed below are T cell receptor beta chains from one sample, sequenced in a study of OX40 agonist ivuxolimab in advanced cancers. The data were produced by immunoSEQ multiplex PCR, yet TCRdb's version contains in-frame clones alone and is incomplete. The profile shows over 40,000 clones, around 88% of them singletons. The sample consisted of CD4+ or CD8+ T cells sorted from blood, taken in a trial of the OX40 agonist ivuxolimab. These receptors came from an adult with an advanced solid tumor such as melanoma, head and neck, liver or kidney cancer. Both conserved end residues are trimmed from each CDR3. The D gene is left open where the match is weak.

d_call	v_call	j_call	cdr3_aa
-	TRBV13	TRBJ1-5	ASSLYGDQPQH
-	TRBV9	TRBJ2-2	ASREINTGELF
-	TRBV9	TRBJ1-3	ASSVEAVSGNTIY
-	TRBV28	TRBJ1-5	ASRESNQPQH
-	TRBV4-1	TRBJ1-4	ASSQALRQGLVKLF
-	TRBV14	TRBJ2-5	ASSPRPEYQETQY
-	TRBV28	TRBJ2-4	ASSLRGTKNIQY
-	TRBV28	TRBJ1-2	ASSLRPNIYGYT
-	TRBV5-4	TRBJ2-5	ASSEQGYQETQY
TRBD1	TRBV27	TRBJ2-3	ASSFSSGGWTDTQY
-	TRBV6-4	TRBJ2-1	ASSDQGDSYNEQF
-	TRBV9	TRBJ2-7	ASSVAAGSTYEQY
-	TRBV11-1	TRBJ1-1	ASGDGREAF
TRBD2	TRBV4-1	TRBJ2-5	ASSLLSGRAGETQY
-	TRBV11-2	TRBJ2-7	ASRGTYSSYEQY
-	TRBV30	TRBJ1-2	ASGPLETNYGYT
-	TRBV4-1	TRBJ1-1	ASSRPGGGNTEAF
-	TRBV30	TRBJ1-3	AWRDSSGNTIY
-	TRBV27	TRBJ1-1	ASSLLIEGFGTEAF
TRBD2	TRBV11-3	TRBJ2-7	ASSPDGLAGVYEQY
-	TRBV5-6	TRBJ1-5	ASSLGRVAGNQPQH
-	TRBV7-9	TRBJ1-4	ASSLTNEKLF
TRBD1	TRBV27	TRBJ1-2	ASSHSTGRYGYT
TRBD2	TRBV29-1	TRBJ2-7	SVVPLAATYEQY
-	TRBV6-5	TRBJ1-1	ASSYSWGLGTEAF
TRBD2	TRBV7-6	TRBJ2-1	AGSLKTPGLVGYEQF
-	TRBV11-2	TRBJ2-7	ASSLAGGTYEQY
TRBD1	TRBV2	TRBJ2-7	ASRGTVSYEQY
TRBD2	TRBV28	TRBJ2-5	ASSFPPGLAEETQY
TRBD1	TRBV5-1	TRBJ2-5	ASRSDRGETQY
-	TRBV5-1	TRBJ2-7	ASSLGYEQY
TRBD2	TRBV19	TRBJ2-3	ATGASGSPDTQY
-	TRBV27	TRBJ1-6	ASSLSGGRSSYNSPLH
-	TRBV28	TRBJ2-7	ASSLRQFPYEQY